This TCR beta chain came from a study of T-cell reconstitution after alpha-beta-depleted transplantation in children. Study findings and constraints: At one year after transplant, newly produced T cells mostly accounted for T-cell counts and diversity. Where alpha-beta T cells came from about two months after transplant was reportedly several hundred expanded graft clones.

From germline, CDR1 is KGHDR and CDR2 SFDVKD. The germline V and J ends were trimmed by 5 bases and 7 bases, with 13 bases remaining between them. The CDR3 spans 13 residues. This clonotype was counted between two and nine times. Its antigen is undetermined. A library of TCRbeta sequences, prepared with unique molecular identifiers, was generated. TCRdb recomputed calls from the PCR reads with MiXCR, one row per CDR3 protein. The table includes hundreds of thousands of distinct CDR3 sequences, 17% detected once. J is TRBJ1-2 and V is TRBV24-1, with a possible D match to TRBD1 (6 bases). This clonotype originated in a male patient aged 2 to 10 who had a stem cell transplant for acute lymphoblastic leukemia, so the T cells may come from the graft donor. The sample was PBMCs, mostly from graft donor cells, taken 360 days after TCRalphabeta/CD19-depleted stem cell transplant. The CDR3 coding sequence is TGTGCCACCAGTGCCTTCGGGGGCTTTGGCTACACCTTC. Protein product: CATSAFGGFGYTF.